The next 7 T cell receptor beta chains were all read from a single sample in a study of lymphopenia after photon versus proton radiotherapy (dated by TCRdb to between 2017 and 2020). Library creation used the immunoSEQ multiplex PCR assay. TCRdb holds this immuneACCESS table with in-frame rearrangements only. Some clones are missing; in checked studies, unresolved V genes explain under half, and the rest has no known cause. Present in this sample are about 30,000 clones, nearly 95% of which were seen just once. Roughly 0.78% of the sample belongs to the ten largest clones. This sample comprised peripheral blood, obtained from a patient treated with photon-based radiotherapy. These receptors all come from a woman aged 50 to 65 with cholangiocarcinoma.

In its sample, this clone was seen once. V and J are TRBV30 and TRBJ1-6; possible D gene TRBD1, 5 bases. This CDR3 comprises 17 residues. Germline CDR1 is GTSNPN and CDR2 is SVGIG (reference sequence). Trimming removed 7 bases at V and 7 bases at J, with 26 bases between. This CDR3 reads CASAALGQGMRNSPLHF. Written as DNA, the CDR3 is TGTGCCTCGGCCGCGCTCGGGCAGGGTATGAGGAATTCACCCCTCCACTTT.

The chain combines TRBV11-2 with TRBJ1-1; 7 nucleotides match TRBD1. The germline gives CDR1 SGHAT, CDR2 FQNNGV. V lost 5 bases and J lost 2; bases outside the gene matches: 11. The CDR3 loop spans 16 amino acids. The CDR3 is CASSMGGQLLNTEAFF. CDR3 nucleotides: TGTGCCAGCAGCATGGGGGGACAGTTACTTAACACTGAAGCTTTCTTT.

This clone has just one count. CDR3 sequence reads: CATGGNTEAFF. The CDR3 DNA is TGTGCCACGGGGGGGAACACTGAAGCTTTCTTT. The chain couples TRBV19 to TRBJ1-1, with D perhaps matching TRBD1 (5 bases). CDR1 and CDR2 (germline): LNHDA, SQIVND (reference sequence). V lost 10 bases to trimming and J lost 1 base, with 7 bases between them. This CDR3 is 11 amino acids long.

This clone was detected a few times. This chain uses TRBV11-2 with TRBJ1-2; TRBD1 matches at 8 bases. This CDR3 has 15 amino acids. CDR1 SGHAT and CDR2 FQNNGV come from the germline V gene. V was pared by 5 bases and J by 5 bases, with 10 bases of the junction left unmatched. The CDR3: CASSARTGWMYGYTF. CDR3 nucleotides: TGTGCCAGCAGCGCCCGGACAGGGTGGATGTATGGCTACACCTTC. The variable domain in full, completed from reference TRBV11-2 and TRBJ1-2, reads EAGVAQSPRYKIIEKRQSVAFWCNPISGHATLYWYQQILGQGPKLLIQFQNNGVVDDSQLPKDRFSAERLKGVDSTLKIQPAKLEDSAVYLCASSARTGWMYGYTFGSGTRLTVV.

This chain joins TRBV9 and TRBJ2-3; tentatively, D is TRBD1 or TRBD2 (7 bases each). Trimming took 2 bases from V and 4 from J, leaving 11 bases between them. This CDR3 comprises 14 residues. Germline lookup yields CDR1 SGDLS and CDR2 YYNGEE. CDR3 protein: CASSVTGRADTQYF. CDR3 nucleotides: TGTGCCAGCAGCGTGACAGGGAGGGCAGATACGCAGTATTTT.

This clone was picked up one time. This chain uses TRBV5-4 with TRBJ2-5, with D uncertain. The ends were cut back, 0 bases at V and 8 bases at J, with 17 bases in the middle. This CDR3 is 15 amino acids long. Per germline, CDR1 SGHNT and CDR2 YYREEE (reference sequence). Written as DNA, the CDR3 is TGTGCCAGCAGCTTGGAGATCAGTTCGGGCGGAACCCAGTACTTC. Its translation is CASSLEISSGGTQYF.

The rearrangement uses TRBV5-1 and TRBJ2-7, with TRBD1 matching over 10 bases. The ends lost 1 base at V and 3 bases at J; junction bases unmatched: 4. The germline gives CDR1 SGHRS, CDR2 YFSETQ. The CDR3 runs 15 residues. The CDR3, as DNA: TGCGCCAGCAGCTTGCGAGGACAGGGGGACTACGAGCAGTACTTC. Residues: CASSLRGQGDYEQYF. Together with reference TRBV5-1 and TRBJ2-7, the CDR3 gives the full variable domain: KAGVTQTPRYLIKTRGQQVTLSCSPISGHRSVSWYQQTPGQGLQFLFEYFSETQRNKGNFPGRFSGRQFSNSRSEMNVSTLELGDSALYLCASSLRGQGDYEQYFGPGTRLTVT.